These T cell receptor beta chains were read from a single sample in a study of radiation and T cells in renal cell carcinoma. Clones were read by immunoSEQ multiplex PCR, and TCRdb kept only the in-frame ones, dropping some. Among 130,000 to 150,000 clones, approximately 91% were seen once, and the ten largest hold 12%. Sequencing was performed on blood, taken from a patient whose treatment included radiotherapy and nephrectomy. Receptors were obtained from a woman aged 45-60 years with renal cell carcinoma. Each CDR3 is given with its conserved first and last residue.

>TRBJ1-2|TRBV7-2
CASSPEQGAHGYTF
>TRBJ1-4|TRBV15
CATSRGLRQAQNEKLFF
>TRBJ1-2|TRBV7-9
CASSLGGGGYTF
>TRBJ1-6|TRBV7-9
CASSLAARANSPLHF
>TRBJ1-5|TRBV30
CAWSLGRDQPQHF
>TRBJ1-1|TRBV6-5
CASSYSRGEAFF
>TRBJ1-5|TRBV5-1
CASSLAGTSNQPQHF
>TRBJ2-1|TRBV29-1
CSVDLRGQTNNEQFF
>TRBJ1-6|TRBV5-4
CASSRRQGDRSPLHF
>TRBJ2-1|TRBV7-9
CASSSPPAGGRNEQFF
>TRBJ2-2|TRBV29-1
CSVDRGNTGELFF
>TRBJ1-3|TRBV23-1
CASSQGSGNTIYF
>TRBJ2-5|TRBV2
CASSEARQGGQTQYF
>TRBJ2-3|TRBV10-3
CAISEGVGGEPSRTDTQYF
>TRBJ1-2|TRBV9
CASSVADRGLGYTF
>TRBJ1-2|TRBV19
CASSIDGQRGYTF
>TRBJ1-1|TRBV9
CASSPSGTGNPEAFF
>TRBJ2-7|TRBV19
CASSPAGTGAYEQYF
>TRBJ2-1|TRBV5-1
CASSLVWTSGGNEQFF